In this sample, the clone carrying this TCR beta chain turned up once. This record comes from a study of T cells in localized non-small cell lung cancer. The assay was immunoSEQ multiplex PCR, and TCRdb's table has in-frame clones only and misses some. The sample lists around 79,000 clones, about 78% occurring once. CDR3 length: 15 amino acids. V lost 5 bases to trimming and J lost 4 bases; unmatched junction nucleotides: 8. Looked up from germline, CDR1 is KGHSH and CDR2 is LQKENI. This clonotype was obtained from a man aged 40 to 70 with stage II squamous cell lung carcinoma. This chain connects TRBV18 to TRBJ1-5; the match to TRBD1 covers 7 bases. The sequencing here drew on PBMCs, taken before any cancer treatment. CDR3 coding DNA: TGTGCCAGCTCAAGTAGACAGGGTCCAAATCAGCCCCAGCATTTT. It specifies CASSSRQGPNQPQHF.